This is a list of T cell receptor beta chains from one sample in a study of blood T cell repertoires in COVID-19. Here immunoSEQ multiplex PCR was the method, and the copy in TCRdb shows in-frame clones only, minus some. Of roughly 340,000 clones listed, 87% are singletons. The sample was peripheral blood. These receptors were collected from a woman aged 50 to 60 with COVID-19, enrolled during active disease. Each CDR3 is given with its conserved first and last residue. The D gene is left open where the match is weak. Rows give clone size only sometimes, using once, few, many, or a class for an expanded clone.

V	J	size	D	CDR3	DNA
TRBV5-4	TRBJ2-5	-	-	CASSLSAGALETQYF	TGTGCCAGCAGCTTGAGCGCAGGGGCATTAGAGACCCAGTACTTC
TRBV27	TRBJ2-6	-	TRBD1	CASRFLDLLTGGNGANVLTF	TGTGCCAGCAGATTCCTAGACCTATTGACAGGGGGGAACGGGGCCAACGTCCTGACTTTC
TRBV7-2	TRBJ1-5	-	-	CASSLVSGVLNQPQHF	TGTGCCAGCAGCTTAGTATCAGGGGTCCTCAATCAGCCCCAGCATTTT
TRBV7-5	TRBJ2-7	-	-	CARRGGEGRSYEQYF	TGTGCCAGAAGGGGAGGGGAGGGGAGGTCCTACGAGCAGTACTTC
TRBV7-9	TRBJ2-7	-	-	CASSLEYEQYF	TGTGCCAGCAGCCTCGAGTACGAGCAGTACTTC
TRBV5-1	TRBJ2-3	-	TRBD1	CASSLQGDYTQYF	TGCGCCAGCAGCTTACAGGGGGACTATACGCAGTATTTT
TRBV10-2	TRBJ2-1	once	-	CASSEWGGGSGENEQFF	TGCGCCAGCAGTGAGTGGGGGGGCGGGAGCGGTGAAAATGAGCAGTTCTTC
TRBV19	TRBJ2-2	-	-	CASSIELWTGELFF	TGTGCCAGTAGTATCGAACTTTGGACCGGGGAGCTGTTTTTT
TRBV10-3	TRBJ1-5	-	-	CATQQDNQPQHF	TGTGCCACCCAACAGGACAATCAGCCCCAGCATTTT
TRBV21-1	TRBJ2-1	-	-	CASSSVRGGPGTSGREEQFF	TGTGCCAGCAGCTCAGTCCGAGGAGGACCCGGGACTAGCGGGAGGGAAGAGCAGTTCTTC
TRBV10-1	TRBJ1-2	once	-	CASSLLVRANYGYTF	TGCGCCAGCAGTTTACTTGTCAGGGCTAACTATGGCTACACCTTC